The rows below give T cell receptor beta chains drawn from one sample of a study of T cells in Graves' hyperthyroidism and ophthalmopathy. TCRdb redid the calling of the multiplex PCR reads with MiXCR, one entry per CDR3 protein. This repertoire shows roughly 600,000 distinct CDR3 sequences, about 14% found once; its top ten account for about an eighth. Input material: blood. The source of these receptors is a woman between 50 and 59 years old with Graves' ophthalmopathy. Each CDR3 is given with its conserved first and last residue. The D gene is left open where the match is weak. Clone sizes are given selectively: once, few, many, or a class where the clone is expanded.

J gene: TRBJ2-2; D gene: NA; V gene: TRBV7-8; clone size: NA; CDR3 DNA: TGTGCCAGCAGCTTCTTAGGGCCTGGCACCGGGGAGCTGTTTTTT; CDR3 protein: CASSFLGPGTGELFF
J gene: TRBJ2-3; D gene: NA; V gene: TRBV27; clone size: many; CDR3 DNA: TGTGCCAGCAAAGAGTTTGGCGGAGATACGCAGTATTTT; CDR3 protein: CASKEFGGDTQYF
J gene: TRBJ1-1; D gene: TRBD1; V gene: TRBV24-1; clone size: NA; CDR3 DNA: TGTGCCACCAGTCCGGGACAGGGTTCGAACACTGAAGCTCTCTTT; CDR3 protein: CATSPGQGSNTEALF
J gene: TRBJ2-6; D gene: NA; V gene: TRBV18; clone size: few; CDR3 DNA: TGTGCCAGCTCACCACTGGGGGGCTCGGGGGCCAACGTCCTGACTTTC; CDR3 protein: CASSPLGGSGANVLTF
J gene: TRBJ1-1; D gene: NA; V gene: TRBV29-1; clone size: few; CDR3 DNA: TGCAGCGTAGGCCGGATTGAAGCTTTCTTT; CDR3 protein: CSVGRIEAFF
J gene: TRBJ2-3; D gene: NA; V gene: TRBV6-6; clone size: many; CDR3 DNA: TGTGCCAGCAGTTACTCGGTGTTCGCGGAAAGCACAGATACGCAGTATTTT; CDR3 protein: CASSYSVFAESTDTQYF
J gene: TRBJ2-2; D gene: TRBD1; V gene: TRBV14; clone size: many; CDR3 DNA: TGTGCCAGCAGCCAAGAACGGACAGGGATCGGGGAGCTGTTTTTT; CDR3 protein: CASSQERTGIGELFF
J gene: TRBJ2-7; D gene: TRBD1; V gene: TRBV3-1; clone size: many; CDR3 DNA: TGTGCCAGCAGCCAAGGGGCAGGGGGCCGCTACGAGCAGTACTTC; CDR3 protein: CASSQGAGGRYEQYF
J gene: TRBJ2-3; D gene: NA; V gene: TRBV28; clone size: NA; CDR3 DNA: TGTGCCAGCAGCCAAGATGCGCCTAGCACAGATACGCAGTATTTT; CDR3 protein: CASSQDAPSTDTQYF
J gene: TRBJ2-1; D gene: TRBD2; V gene: TRBV6-1; clone size: many; CDR3 DNA: TGTGCCAGCAGTTTTCTGGAGCGGGAGAATTACAATGAGCAGTTCTTC; CDR3 protein: CASSFLERENYNEQFF
J gene: TRBJ2-2; D gene: NA; V gene: TRBV7-3; clone size: NA; CDR3 DNA: TGTGCCAGCAGCCCAAGGAGGAACACCGGGGAGCTGTCTTTT; CDR3 protein: CASSPRRNTGELSF
J gene: TRBJ1-1; D gene: NA; V gene: TRBV19; clone size: many; CDR3 DNA: TGTGCCAGTAGTATCCACACTGAAGCTTTCTTT; CDR3 protein: CASSIHTEAFF
J gene: TRBJ2-1; D gene: TRBD2; V gene: TRBV28; clone size: many; CDR3 DNA: TGTGCCAGCAATTCCGGGACTATGACCTACAATGAGCAGTTCTTC; CDR3 protein: CASNSGTMTYNEQFF
J gene: TRBJ2-1; D gene: NA; V gene: TRBV3-1; clone size: NA; CDR3 DNA: TGTGCCAGCAGCCTCAGGGGCGGGAGAGTATACAATGAGCAGTTCTTC; CDR3 protein: CASSLRGGRVYNEQFF
J gene: TRBJ2-1; D gene: TRBD2; V gene: TRBV7-2; clone size: NA; CDR3 DNA: TGTGCCAGCAGCTTACAAGCGGGAGAGGCTAATGAGCAGTTCTTC; CDR3 protein: CASSLQAGEANEQFF
J gene: TRBJ2-7; D gene: NA; V gene: TRBV20-1; clone size: many; CDR3 DNA: TGCAGTGCTAGAGATCTGGTCAGGTCCTACGAGCAGTACTTC; CDR3 protein: CSARDLVRSYEQYF
J gene: TRBJ1-2; D gene: NA; V gene: TRBV29-1; clone size: NA; CDR3 DNA: TGCAGCGTTCAACAGGGTGATGGCTACACCTTC; CDR3 protein: CSVQQGDGYTF
J gene: TRBJ2-2; D gene: TRBD1; V gene: TRBV5-4; clone size: NA; CDR3 DNA: TGTGCCAGCAGTCGTTTTGTCGGGACAGAGAACACCGGGGAGCTGTTTTTT; CDR3 protein: CASSRFVGTENTGELFF
J gene: TRBJ2-7; D gene: TRBD1; V gene: TRBV7-8; clone size: many; CDR3 DNA: TGTGCCAGCAGCGTCGACAGGGGGTCCGCGTTCGAGCAGTACTTC; CDR3 protein: CASSVDRGSAFEQYF
J gene: TRBJ2-3; D gene: TRBD2; V gene: TRBV6-1; clone size: few; CDR3 DNA: TGTGCCAGCACCCAAGTGTCTAGCGGGAGGGATACGCAGTATTTT; CDR3 protein: CASTQVSSGRDTQYF
J gene: TRBJ2-1; D gene: TRBD2; V gene: TRBV11-1; clone size: many; CDR3 DNA: TGTGCCAGCAGGGCTAGCGGGAAGTCCTACAATGAGCAGTTCTTC; CDR3 protein: CASRASGKSYNEQFF
J gene: TRBJ2-6; D gene: NA; V gene: TRBV3-1; clone size: NA; CDR3 DNA: TGTGCCAGCAGCCACCCGCTGGGACCTGGGGCCAACGTCCTGACTTTC; CDR3 protein: CASSHPLGPGANVLTF
J gene: TRBJ2-3; D gene: TRBD2; V gene: TRBV20-1; clone size: few; CDR3 DNA: TGCAGTGCTAGGACTAGCGGGAGTACAGATACGCAGTATTTT; CDR3 protein: CSARTSGSTDTQYF
J gene: TRBJ2-1; D gene: NA; V gene: TRBV6-1; clone size: many; CDR3 DNA: TGTGCCAGCAGTTCTCCCGGGACGTGGGGGTACAATGAGCAGTTCTTC; CDR3 protein: CASSSPGTWGYNEQFF
J gene: TRBJ2-7; D gene: TRBD1; V gene: TRBV27; clone size: NA; CDR3 DNA: TGTGCCAGCAGTTTACTAGGGACAGGGAACCCGGCCTACGAGCAGTACTTC; CDR3 protein: CASSLLGTGNPAYEQYF
J gene: TRBJ1-5; D gene: NA; V gene: TRBV15; clone size: many; CDR3 DNA: TGTGCCACCAGCAGAGATCCAGGGAGCAATCAGCCCCAGCATTTT; CDR3 protein: CATSRDPGSNQPQHF
J gene: TRBJ1-4; D gene: NA; V gene: TRBV7-9; clone size: many; CDR3 DNA: TGTGCCAGCAGCTTAGGAGCGGAGTCTAATGAAAAACTGTTTTTT; CDR3 protein: CASSLGAESNEKLFF
J gene: TRBJ2-1; D gene: NA; V gene: TRBV20-1; clone size: many; CDR3 DNA: TGCAGTGCTCCGGACATCGTAGGGGGTGAGCAGTTCTTC; CDR3 protein: CSAPDIVGGEQFF
J gene: TRBJ2-3; D gene: TRBD1; V gene: TRBV4-2; clone size: few; CDR3 DNA: TGTGCCAGCAGCCCCGTGGGACAGGTATCCACAGATACGCAGTATTTT; CDR3 protein: CASSPVGQVSTDTQYF
J gene: TRBJ2-7; D gene: TRBD2; V gene: TRBV5-1; clone size: NA; CDR3 DNA: TGCGCCAGCAGCCCTCGGGGGGGAGGCTCCTACGAGCAGTACTTC; CDR3 protein: CASSPRGGGSYEQYF
J gene: TRBJ2-2; D gene: NA; V gene: TRBV5-1; clone size: many; CDR3 DNA: TGCGCCAGCAGGACTGCGACTGACACCGGGGAGCTGTTTTTT; CDR3 protein: CASRTATDTGELFF
J gene: TRBJ1-2; D gene: NA; V gene: TRBV20-1; clone size: many; CDR3 DNA: TGCAGTGCTAGAGATCCCGCTTCCAGCTATGGCTACACCTTC; CDR3 protein: CSARDPASSYGYTF
J gene: TRBJ2-1; D gene: TRBD1; V gene: TRBV29-1; clone size: many; CDR3 DNA: TGCAGCGTTGTTGCGTCAGGGGGTCACAATGAGCAGTTCTTC; CDR3 protein: CSVVASGGHNEQFF
J gene: TRBJ2-2; D gene: NA; V gene: TRBV5-1; clone size: many; CDR3 DNA: TGCGCCAGCAGCTCGACCCAGGGGTATACCGGGGAGCTGTTTTTT; CDR3 protein: CASSSTQGYTGELFF
J gene: TRBJ1-1; D gene: TRBD1; V gene: TRBV27; clone size: NA; CDR3 DNA: TGTGCCATCAGTTTAGGGGGCTACACTGAAGCTTTCTTT; CDR3 protein: CAISLGGYTEAFF
J gene: TRBJ1-4; D gene: NA; V gene: TRBV30; clone size: many; CDR3 DNA: TGTGCCGTAGGCCGGGTGCCTAATGAAAAACTGTTTTTT; CDR3 protein: CAVGRVPNEKLFF
J gene: TRBJ1-2; D gene: NA; V gene: TRBV2; clone size: many; CDR3 DNA: TGTGCCAGCATCGGTCAGAACTATGGCTACACCTTC; CDR3 protein: CASIGQNYGYTF
J gene: TRBJ1-2; D gene: TRBD1; V gene: TRBV27; clone size: many; CDR3 DNA: TGTGCCAGCAGGCGATGGGGACAGGGATTACATGGCTACACCTTC; CDR3 protein: CASRRWGQGLHGYTF
J gene: TRBJ2-7; D gene: TRBD2; V gene: TRBV7-8; clone size: NA; CDR3 DNA: TGTGCCAGCAGCACTGGGCTAGCGGACGAGCAGTACTTC; CDR3 protein: CASSTGLADEQYF
J gene: TRBJ2-7; D gene: NA; V gene: TRBV24-1; clone size: NA; CDR3 DNA: TGTGCCACCAGTGATGACCCCTCGGATGAGCAGTACTTC; CDR3 protein: CATSDDPSDEQYF
J gene: TRBJ1-2; D gene: NA; V gene: TRBV18; clone size: many; CDR3 DNA: TGTGCCAGCTCACCCCAGGGATTGGGTGGCTACACCTTC; CDR3 protein: CASSPQGLGGYTF
J gene: TRBJ2-1; D gene: NA; V gene: TRBV7-2; clone size: NA; CDR3 DNA: TGTGCCAGCAGCCCGATGATAATCTGGGGTGAGCAGTTCTTC; CDR3 protein: CASSPMIIWGEQFF
J gene: TRBJ2-7; D gene: TRBD2; V gene: TRBV3-1; clone size: many; CDR3 DNA: TGTGCCAGCAGCCAAAGACTAGCGGGACGGAACGAGCAGTACTTC; CDR3 protein: CASSQRLAGRNEQYF
J gene: TRBJ2-1; D gene: NA; V gene: TRBV5-1; clone size: NA; CDR3 DNA: TGCGCCAGCAGCTTGGCCGATGTGCCAAGCGATGAGCAGTTCTTC; CDR3 protein: CASSLADVPSDEQFF
J gene: TRBJ1-3; D gene: NA; V gene: TRBV3-1; clone size: many; CDR3 DNA: TGTGCCAGCAGCCATCAGAACCGGAGAAACACCATATATTTT; CDR3 protein: CASSHQNRRNTIYF
J gene: TRBJ2-7; D gene: TRBD2; V gene: TRBV30; clone size: many; CDR3 DNA: TGTGCCTGGAGTGCAAGAACCGGGACTAGCGGGAGTTACGAGCAGTACTTC; CDR3 protein: CAWSARTGTSGSYEQYF
J gene: TRBJ2-7; D gene: NA; V gene: TRBV11-2; clone size: many; CDR3 DNA: TGTGCCAGCAGCGTTCAGGGGTACGAGCAGTACTTC; CDR3 protein: CASSVQGYEQYF
J gene: TRBJ2-7; D gene: TRBD1; V gene: TRBV28; clone size: many; CDR3 DNA: TGTGCCAGCAGTTCCAACAGGGGCTACGAGCAGTACTTC; CDR3 protein: CASSSNRGYEQYF
J gene: TRBJ2-3; D gene: NA; V gene: TRBV3-1; clone size: few; CDR3 DNA: TGTGCCAGCAGTTATGGATTCTCGGGGGGCACAGATACGCAGTATTTT; CDR3 protein: CASSYGFSGGTDTQYF
J gene: TRBJ2-1; D gene: NA; V gene: TRBV11-2; clone size: many; CDR3 DNA: TGTGCCAGCAGCTTAAGGTTCCGGGAGTTGGAGGTTGAGCAGTTCTTC; CDR3 protein: CASSLRFRELEVEQFF
J gene: TRBJ2-1; D gene: NA; V gene: TRBV12-5; clone size: many; CDR3 DNA: TGTGCTAGTGGTTTGGGCAATGAGCAGTTCTTC; CDR3 protein: CASGLGNEQFF
J gene: TRBJ2-2; D gene: TRBD2; V gene: TRBV6-1; clone size: NA; CDR3 DNA: TGTGCCAGCAGTAGCCAAGCGGGAGCTGCCGGGGAGCTGTTTTTT; CDR3 protein: CASSSQAGAAGELFF
J gene: TRBJ2-5; D gene: TRBD2; V gene: TRBV4-1; clone size: many; CDR3 DNA: TGCGCCAGCAGCCAAGATAGGACTAGCGGCCAAGAGACCCAGTACTTC; CDR3 protein: CASSQDRTSGQETQYF
J gene: TRBJ2-7; D gene: NA; V gene: TRBV16; clone size: NA; CDR3 DNA: TGTGCCAGCAGCCCGTGGAGACGTAGCGAGCAGTACTTC; CDR3 protein: CASSPWRRSEQYF
J gene: TRBJ2-3; D gene: NA; V gene: TRBV24-1; clone size: few; CDR3 DNA: TGTGCCACCAAACCAGACTACCAGACAGATACGCAGTATTTT; CDR3 protein: CATKPDYQTDTQYF